Sequencing of this T cell receptor beta chain was carried out in a study of T cells in Graves' hyperthyroidism and ophthalmopathy. TCR beta CDR3 regions were amplified from RNA. A first-round RT-PCR of the TCR CDR3 used the HTBI primer set. TCRdb ran MiXCR on the multiplex PCR reads and lists one entry per CDR3 protein. The repertoire has under 450,000 distinct CDR3 sequences, roughly 12% of them found once; the top ten carry about a fifth. This clonotype was observed at least ten times. This CDR3 comprises 18 residues. CDR1 and CDR2 (germline): SGHRS, YFSETQ. Trimming removed 0 bases at V and 1 base at J, with 19 bases between.

Sequencing was done on a sample of blood. The chain has TRBV5-1 and TRBJ1-1; D not certain. The sequence derives from a man between 25 and 39 years old with Graves' hyperthyroidism that later progressed to Graves' ophthalmopathy. The CDR3 loop is CASSLATRAMSKNTEAFF. As DNA, the CDR3 is TGCGCCAGCAGCTTGGCCACGAGGGCAATGTCTAAGAACACTGAAGCTTTCTTT.